This TCR beta chain is drawn from a study of shared clonotypes between healthy human individuals. Findings of the study overall: A few donors showed sharing of approximately 4.7% of naive CD4 clonotypes. In contrast to clonotypes shared by all four donors, non-shared clonotypes had lower generation probabilities. In having few donors, the study represented limited genetic and exposure-history diversity.

The CDR3 consists of 19 residues. About this clone itself: The antigen remains undetermined.

Naive CD4+ cells were CD45RA-selected; the remaining cells were memory. TCRdb's copy holds only in-frame clones and misses some; the assay was immunoSEQ multiplex PCR. This table holds about 980,000 clones, about three quarters found once. Sequencing was performed on memory CD4+ T cells sorted from blood. Subset here: CD45RA-negative fraction. The chain has TRBV12-1 and TRBJ1-1. TRBV12-1 is a listed pseudogene. This TCR was sampled from a man aged 18 to 35 in good health. This chain's CDR3 is CASSFPPGDLSLRNTEAFF. In DNA form, the CDR3 reads TGTGCCAGCAGCTTTCCTCCGGGGGACCTCTCTTTGAGGAACACTGAAGCTTTCTTT.